In its sample, the clone carrying this TCR beta chain was seen a few times. These data originate in a study of blood T cell repertoires in COVID-19. Sequencing used immunoSEQ multiplex PCR; TCRdb keeps in-frame clones, though not all of them. The repertoire holds 140,000 to 150,000 clones, with 75% to 85% as singletons. Sequenced material: peripheral blood. The clonotype was recovered from a man aged 65 to 85 who had recovered from COVID-19.

This CDR3 reads CASSSGFTGGRLAKNIQYF. The CDR3, as DNA: TGTGCCAGCAGCTCCGGATTTACAGGGGGTAGACTAGCCAAAAACATTCAGTACTTC. V is TRBV7-8 and J is TRBJ2-4, with 8 positions matching TRBD1. V trimming: 4 bases; J trimming: 0 bases; junction bases outside the gene matches: 14. CDR3 length: 19 residues. Looked up from germline, CDR1 is SGHVS and CDR2 is FQNEAQ.